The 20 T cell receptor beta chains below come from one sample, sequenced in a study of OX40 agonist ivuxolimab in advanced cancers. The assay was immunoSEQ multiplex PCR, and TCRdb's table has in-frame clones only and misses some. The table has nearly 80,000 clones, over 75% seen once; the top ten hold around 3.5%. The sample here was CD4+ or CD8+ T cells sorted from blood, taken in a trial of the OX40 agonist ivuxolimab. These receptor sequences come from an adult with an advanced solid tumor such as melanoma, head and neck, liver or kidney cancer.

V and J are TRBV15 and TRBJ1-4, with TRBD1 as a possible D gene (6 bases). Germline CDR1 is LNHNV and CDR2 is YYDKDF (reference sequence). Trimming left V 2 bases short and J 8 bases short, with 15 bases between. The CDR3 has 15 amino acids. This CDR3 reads CATSRQTGLGEKLFF. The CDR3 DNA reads TGTGCCACCAGCAGACAGACAGGATTGGGAGAAAAACTGTTTTTT.

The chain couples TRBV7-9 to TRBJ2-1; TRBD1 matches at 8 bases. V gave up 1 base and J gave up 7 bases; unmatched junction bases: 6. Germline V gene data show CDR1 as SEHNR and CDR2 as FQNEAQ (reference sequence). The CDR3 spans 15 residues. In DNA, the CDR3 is TGTGCCAGCAGCTTAGAGGCAGGGGGCTGGAATGAGCAGTTCTTC. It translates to CASSLEAGGWNEQFF.

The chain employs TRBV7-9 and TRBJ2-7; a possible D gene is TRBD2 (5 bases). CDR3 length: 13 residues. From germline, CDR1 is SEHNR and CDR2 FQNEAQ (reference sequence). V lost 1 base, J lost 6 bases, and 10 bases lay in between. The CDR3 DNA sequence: TGTGCCAGCAGCTTAGGTTCGGGAACCGAGCAGTACTTC. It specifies CASSLGSGTEQYF. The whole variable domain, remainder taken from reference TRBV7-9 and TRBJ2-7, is DTGVSQNPRHKITKRGQNVTFRCDPISEHNRLYWYRQTLGQGPEFLTYFQNEAQLEKSRLLSDRFSAERPKGSFSTLEIQRTEQGDSAMYLCASSLGSGTEQYFGPGTRLTVT.

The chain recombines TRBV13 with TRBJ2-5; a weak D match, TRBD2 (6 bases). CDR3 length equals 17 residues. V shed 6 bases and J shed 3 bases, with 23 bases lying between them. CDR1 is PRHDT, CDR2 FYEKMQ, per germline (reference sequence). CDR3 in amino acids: CASSAGRIPGLKETQYF. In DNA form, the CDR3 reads TGTGCCAGCAGTGCGGGACGTATCCCAGGGCTTAAAGAGACCCAGTACTTC.

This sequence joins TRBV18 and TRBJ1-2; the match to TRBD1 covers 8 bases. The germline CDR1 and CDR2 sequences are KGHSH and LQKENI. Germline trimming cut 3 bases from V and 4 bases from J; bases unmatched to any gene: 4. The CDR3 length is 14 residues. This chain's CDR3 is CASSPETGVYGYTF. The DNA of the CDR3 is TGTGCCAGCTCACCCGAGACAGGGGTCTATGGCTACACCTTC.

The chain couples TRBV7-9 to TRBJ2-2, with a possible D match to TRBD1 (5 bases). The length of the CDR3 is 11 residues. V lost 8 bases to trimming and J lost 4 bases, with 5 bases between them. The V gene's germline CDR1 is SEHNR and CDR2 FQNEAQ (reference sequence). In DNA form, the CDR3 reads TGTGCCAGCCAGGGCACCGGGGAGCTGTTTTTT. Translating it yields CASQGTGELFF.

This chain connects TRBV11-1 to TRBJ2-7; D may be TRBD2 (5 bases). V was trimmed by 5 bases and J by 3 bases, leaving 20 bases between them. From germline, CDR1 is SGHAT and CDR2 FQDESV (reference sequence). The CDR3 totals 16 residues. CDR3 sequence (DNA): TGTGCCAGCAGCCCTCGGATGAGAGAGCGGAACTACGAGCAGTACTTC. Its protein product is CASSPRMRERNYEQYF.

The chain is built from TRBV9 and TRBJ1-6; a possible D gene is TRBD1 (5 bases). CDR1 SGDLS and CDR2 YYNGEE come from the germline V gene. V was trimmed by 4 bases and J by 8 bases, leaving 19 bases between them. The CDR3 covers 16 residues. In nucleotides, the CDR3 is TGTGCCAGCAGCATCCTTGGGGACGGATCCGATTCACCCCTCCACTTT. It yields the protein CASSILGDGSDSPLHF.

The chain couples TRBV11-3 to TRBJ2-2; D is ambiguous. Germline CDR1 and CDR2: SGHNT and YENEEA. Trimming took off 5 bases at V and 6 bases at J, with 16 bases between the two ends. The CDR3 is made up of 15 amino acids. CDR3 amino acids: CASSPRMRTAGELFF. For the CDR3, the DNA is TGTGCCAGCAGCCCCCGAATGAGGACGGCCGGGGAGCTGTTTTTT.

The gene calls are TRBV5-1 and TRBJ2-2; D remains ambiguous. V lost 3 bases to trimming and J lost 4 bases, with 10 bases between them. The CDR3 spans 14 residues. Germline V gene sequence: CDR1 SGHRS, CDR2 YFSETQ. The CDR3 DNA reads TGCGCCAGCAGCTCAACAGATCCCACCGGGGAGCTGTTTTTT. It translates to CASSSTDPTGELFF.

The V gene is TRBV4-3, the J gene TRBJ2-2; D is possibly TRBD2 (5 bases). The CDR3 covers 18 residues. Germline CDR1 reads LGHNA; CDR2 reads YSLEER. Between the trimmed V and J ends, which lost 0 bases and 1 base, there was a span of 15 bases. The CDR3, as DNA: TGCGCCAGCAGCCAAGAGGCTGCCTTGGACTGGAACACCGGGGAGCTGTTTTTT. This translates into CASSQEAALDWNTGELFF.

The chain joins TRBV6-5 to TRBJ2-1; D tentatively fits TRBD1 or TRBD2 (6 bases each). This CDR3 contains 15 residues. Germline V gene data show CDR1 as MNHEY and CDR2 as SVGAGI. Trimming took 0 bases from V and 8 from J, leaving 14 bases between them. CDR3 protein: CASSYSGGPGYEQFF. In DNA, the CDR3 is TGTGCCAGCAGTTACTCGGGGGGCCCGGGGTATGAGCAGTTCTTC.

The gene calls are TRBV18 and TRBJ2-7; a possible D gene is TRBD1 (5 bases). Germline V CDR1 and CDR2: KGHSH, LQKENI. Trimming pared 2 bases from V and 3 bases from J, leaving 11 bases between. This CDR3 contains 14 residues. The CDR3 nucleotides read TGTGCCAGCTCACCAAGGGGCGAAAACTACGAGCAGTACTTC. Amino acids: CASSPRGENYEQYF.

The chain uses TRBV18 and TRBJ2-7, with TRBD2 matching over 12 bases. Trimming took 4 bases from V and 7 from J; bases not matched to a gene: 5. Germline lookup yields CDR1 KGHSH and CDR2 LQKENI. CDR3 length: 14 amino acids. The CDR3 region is CASSLLAGGGEQYF. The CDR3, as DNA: TGTGCCAGCTCACTTCTAGCGGGAGGGGGAGAGCAGTACTTC.

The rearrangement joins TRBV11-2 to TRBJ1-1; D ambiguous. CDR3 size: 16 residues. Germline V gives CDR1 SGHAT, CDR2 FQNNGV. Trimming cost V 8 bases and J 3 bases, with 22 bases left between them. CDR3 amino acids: CASRTLGGRMYTEAFF. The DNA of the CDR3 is TGTGCCAGCCGAACACTGGGAGGGAGGATGTACACTGAAGCTTTCTTT. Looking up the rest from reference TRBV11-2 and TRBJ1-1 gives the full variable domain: EAGVAQSPRYKIIEKRQSVAFWCNPISGHATLYWYQQILGQGPKLLIQFQNNGVVDDSQLPKDRFSAERLKGVDSTLKIQPAKLEDSAVYLCASRTLGGRMYTEAFFGQGTRLTVV.

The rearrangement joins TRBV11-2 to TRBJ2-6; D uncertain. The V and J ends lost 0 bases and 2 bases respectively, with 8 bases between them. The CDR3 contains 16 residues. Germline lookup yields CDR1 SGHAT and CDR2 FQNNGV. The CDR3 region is CASSLDAATGANVLTF. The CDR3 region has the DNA TGTGCCAGCAGCTTAGATGCCGCAACTGGGGCCAACGTCCTGACTTTC.

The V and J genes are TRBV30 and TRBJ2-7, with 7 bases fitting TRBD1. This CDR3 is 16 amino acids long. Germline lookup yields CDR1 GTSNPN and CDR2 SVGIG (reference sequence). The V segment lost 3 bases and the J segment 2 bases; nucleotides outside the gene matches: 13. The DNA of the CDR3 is TGTGCCTGGAGCATAAAGATGTTCAGGGGGACCTACGAGCAGTACTTC. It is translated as CAWSIKMFRGTYEQYF.

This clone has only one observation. The CDR3 region is CASSVAQEKNTQYF. In nucleotides, the CDR3 is TGTGCCAGCAGCGTAGCCCAGGAGAAAAATACGCAGTATTTT. This chain links TRBV9 with TRBJ2-3, with D uncertain. V shed 0 bases and J shed 7 bases, with 12 bases lying between them. The CDR3 has 14 amino acids. Germline values: CDR1 SGDLS, CDR2 YYNGEE. Looking up the rest from reference TRBV9 and TRBJ2-3 gives the full variable domain: DSGVTQTPKHLITATGQRVTLRCSPRSGDLSVYWYQQSLDQGLQFLIQYYNGEERAKGNILERFSAQQFPDLHSELNLSSLELGDSALYFCASSVAQEKNTQYFGPGTRLTVL.

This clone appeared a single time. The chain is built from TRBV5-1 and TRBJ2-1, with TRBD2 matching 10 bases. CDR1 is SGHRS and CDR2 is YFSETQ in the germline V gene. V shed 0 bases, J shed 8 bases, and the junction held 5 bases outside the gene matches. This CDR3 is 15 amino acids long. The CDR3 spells CASSLVSGLADEQFF. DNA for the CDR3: TGCGCCAGCAGCTTGGTGTCTGGACTAGCGGATGAGCAGTTCTTC.

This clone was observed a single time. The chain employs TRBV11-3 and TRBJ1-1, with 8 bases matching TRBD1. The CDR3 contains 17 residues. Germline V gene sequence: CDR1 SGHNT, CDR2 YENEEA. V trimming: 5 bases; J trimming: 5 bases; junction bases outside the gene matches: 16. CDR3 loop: CASSDLGTGSPGTEAFF. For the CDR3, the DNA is TGTGCCAGCAGCGACCTCGGGACAGGATCTCCGGGGACTGAAGCTTTCTTT.